This T cell receptor beta chain stems from a study of Graves' ophthalmopathy and Graves' hyperthyroidism. Study-wide points: Ophthalmopathy could be told apart from stable hyperthyroidism by a 13-signature model (about 89% sensitivity, 70% to 84% specificity).

Clinical symptoms, serum thyroxine, TRAb, thyroid ultrasound and orbital computed tomography determined diagnosis. Amplified TCR beta CDR3 regions were obtained using RNA transcripts as template. The first-round RT-PCR employed HTBI primers together with the Qiagen OneStep RT-PCR kit. A multiplex PCR was then performed as the second round. TCRdb re-derived calls from the multiplex PCR reads in MiXCR, one entry per CDR3 protein. The repertoire includes over a million distinct CDR3 sequences, about two fifths of them detected once, and more than 9.5% sits in the top ten. Worth noting for this clonotype: Its cognate antigen is unknown.

This clonotype originated in an adult man with Graves' hyperthyroidism. Sequenced material: peripheral blood or thyroid tissue (not recorded which).

The CDR3 DNA is TGTGCCAGCAGTGAAGCTGGGGTGAGAGATACTGAAGCTTTCTTT. This translates into CASSEAGVRDTEAFF. The V gene is TRBV6-1, the J gene TRBJ1-1; no clear D gene. The CDR3 consists of 15 residues. V lost 0 bases and J 5 bases, leaving 13 bases between the germline ends. From germline, CDR1 is MNHNS and CDR2 SASEGT.